This entry is about one TCR beta chain. Its antigen is unidentified. This sample's treatment: around 19 received Ad26.COV2.S at low or high dose, single or two shots; 5 received placebo; per-sample allocation not given. Material that was analyzed had been drawn on day 63 after the first vaccine or placebo injection. The study used a vaccine consisting of an Ad26 vector that expressed Wuhan-strain SARS-CoV-2 spike. The data originate from a study of Ad26.COV2.S vaccination and SARS-CoV-2 variants. Study details: The donor participated in the COV1001 trial, in its Ad26.COV2.S arm. Ad26.COV2.S given intramuscularly, once or twice 56 days apart. Study results and caveats: Vaccine and placebo groups showed comparable non-spike TCR breadth.

Profiled with immunoSEQ multiplex PCR; TCRdb holds only in-frame clones, not every one. Among about 350,000 clones listed, around 88% were seen once. The starting material was peripheral blood, obtained in a trial of Ad26.COV2.S vaccine versus placebo. The receptor's source is a person between 18 and 59 years old who received the Ad26.COV2.S COVID-19 vaccine or a placebo.

The CDR3 here is CASSLGGLAGYNEQFF. DNA for the CDR3: TGTGCCAGCAGCTTGGGGGGACTAGCGGGATACAATGAGCAGTTCTTC. V usage is TRBV5-6 and J usage is TRBJ2-1; 13 bases are shared with TRBD2. CDR1 and CDR2 from the germline V gene are SGHDT and YYEEEE. The CDR3 contains 16 residues. V gave up 0 bases and J gave up 4 bases; unmatched junction bases: 1.